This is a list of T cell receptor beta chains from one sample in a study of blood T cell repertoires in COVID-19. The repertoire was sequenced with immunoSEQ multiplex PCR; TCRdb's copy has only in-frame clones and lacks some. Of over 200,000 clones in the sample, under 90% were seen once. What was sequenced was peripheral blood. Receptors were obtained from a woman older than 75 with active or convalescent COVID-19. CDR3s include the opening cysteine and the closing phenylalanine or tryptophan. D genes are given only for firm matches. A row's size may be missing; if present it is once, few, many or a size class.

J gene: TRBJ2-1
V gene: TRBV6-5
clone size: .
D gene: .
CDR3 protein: CASSRDSYNEQFF
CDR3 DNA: TGTGCCAGCAGCCGAGACTCCTACAATGAGCAGTTCTTC

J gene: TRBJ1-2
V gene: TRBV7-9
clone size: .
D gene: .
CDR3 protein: CASSPDPDIYGYTF
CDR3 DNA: TGTGCCAGCAGCCCGGACCCGGACATATATGGCTACACCTTC

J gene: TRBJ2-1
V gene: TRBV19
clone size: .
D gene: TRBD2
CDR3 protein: CASSMVTSHHNEQFF
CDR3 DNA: TGTGCCAGTAGTATGGTGACTAGCCACCACAATGAGCAGTTCTTC

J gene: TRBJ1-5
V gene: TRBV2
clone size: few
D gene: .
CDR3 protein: CASSELVSNQPQHF
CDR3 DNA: TGTGCCAGCAGTGAGTTAGTTAGCAATCAGCCCCAGCATTTT

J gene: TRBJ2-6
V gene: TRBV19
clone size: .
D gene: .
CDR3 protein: CASSPSTDSGANVLTF
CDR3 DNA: TGTGCCAGTAGTCCCTCGACAGACTCTGGGGCCAACGTCCTGACTTTC

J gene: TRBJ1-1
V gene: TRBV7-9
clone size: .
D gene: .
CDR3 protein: CASSSTGAREGAFF
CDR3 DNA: TGTGCCAGCAGCTCGACAGGCGCTAGAGAGGGGGCTTTCTTT

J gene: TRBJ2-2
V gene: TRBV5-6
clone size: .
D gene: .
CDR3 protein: CASSLVAANTGELFF
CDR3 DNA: TGTGCCAGCAGCTTGGTCGCGGCGAACACCGGGGAGCTGTTTTTT

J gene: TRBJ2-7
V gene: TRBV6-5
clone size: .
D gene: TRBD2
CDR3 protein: CASSPSGTRYEQYF
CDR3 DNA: TGTGCCAGCAGCCCGAGCGGGACTCGGTACGAGCAGTACTTC

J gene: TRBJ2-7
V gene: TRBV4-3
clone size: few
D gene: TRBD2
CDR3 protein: CASSQDSAGTTYEQYF
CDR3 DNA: TGCGCCAGCAGCCAAGATTCAGCGGGGACGACCTACGAGCAGTACTTC

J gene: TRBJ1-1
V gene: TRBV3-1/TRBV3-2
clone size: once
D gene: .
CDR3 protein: CASSQVDAGDTEAFF
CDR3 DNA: TGTGCCAGCAGCCAAGTAGATGCGGGGGACACTGAAGCTTTCTTT

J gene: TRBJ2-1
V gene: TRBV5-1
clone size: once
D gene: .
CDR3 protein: CASSLGLSGEQFF
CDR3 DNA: TGCGCCAGCAGCTTGGGACTTTCGGGTGAGCAGTTCTTC

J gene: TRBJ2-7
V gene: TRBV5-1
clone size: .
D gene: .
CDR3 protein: CASSLPTPYEQYF
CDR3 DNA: TGCGCCAGCAGCTTGCCAACTCCCTACGAGCAGTACTTC

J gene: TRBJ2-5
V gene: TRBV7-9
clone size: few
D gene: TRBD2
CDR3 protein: CASSLGTSGIETQYF
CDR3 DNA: TGTGCCAGCAGCCTCGGGACTAGCGGGATCGAGACCCAGTACTTC

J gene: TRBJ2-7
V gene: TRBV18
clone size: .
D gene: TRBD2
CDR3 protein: CASSPNHLAAGYEQYF
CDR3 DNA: TGTGCCAGCTCACCCAACCACCTAGCGGCGGGATACGAGCAGTACTTC

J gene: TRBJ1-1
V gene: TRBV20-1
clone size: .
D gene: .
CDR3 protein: CSAVSYTEAFF
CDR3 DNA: TGCAGTGCTGTTAGTTACACTGAAGCTTTCTTT

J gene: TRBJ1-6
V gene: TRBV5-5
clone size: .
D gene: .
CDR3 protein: CASSLGGYNSPLHF
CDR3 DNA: TGTGCCAGCAGCTTGGGCGGGTATAATTCACCCCTCCACTTT

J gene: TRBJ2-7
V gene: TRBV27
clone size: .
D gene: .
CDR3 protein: CASAPVGGAYEQYF
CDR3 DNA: TGTGCCAGCGCGCCGGTGGGGGGTGCCTACGAGCAGTACTTC

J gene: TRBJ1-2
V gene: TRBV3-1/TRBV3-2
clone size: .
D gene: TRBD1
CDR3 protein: CASRPDRTPYGYTF
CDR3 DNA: TGTGCCAGCAGACCGGACAGGACGCCCTATGGCTACACCTTC

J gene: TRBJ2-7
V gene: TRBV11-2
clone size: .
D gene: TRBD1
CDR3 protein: CASSFRGRGQGVHEQYF
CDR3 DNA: TGTGCCAGCAGCTTTAGGGGTAGGGGACAGGGAGTCCACGAGCAGTACTTC

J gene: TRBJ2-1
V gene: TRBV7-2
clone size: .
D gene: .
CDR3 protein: CASSLVGTYNEQFF
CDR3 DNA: TGTGCCAGCAGCTTAGTGGGCACATACAATGAGCAGTTCTTC

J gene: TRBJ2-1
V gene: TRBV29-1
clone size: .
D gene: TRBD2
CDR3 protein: CSAGGTSGWVNNEQFF
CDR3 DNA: TGCAGCGCTGGGGGGACTAGCGGGTGGGTTAACAATGAGCAGTTCTTC

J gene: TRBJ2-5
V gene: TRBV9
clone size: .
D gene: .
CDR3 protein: CASSGGDRQGQETQYF
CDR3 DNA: TGTGCCAGCAGCGGGGGGGACAGACAGGGCCAAGAGACCCAGTACTTC

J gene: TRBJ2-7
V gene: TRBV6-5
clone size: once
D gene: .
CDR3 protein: CASSYPGLLSHEQYF
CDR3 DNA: TGTGCCAGCAGTTACCCTGGACTCCTCTCCCACGAGCAGTACTTC

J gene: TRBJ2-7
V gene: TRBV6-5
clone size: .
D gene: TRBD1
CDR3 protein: CASRDRGKTYEQYF
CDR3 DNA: TGTGCCAGCAGGGACAGGGGGAAGACATACGAGCAGTACTTC

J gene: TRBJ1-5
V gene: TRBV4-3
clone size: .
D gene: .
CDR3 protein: CASSQDLGANNQPQHF
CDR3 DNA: TGCGCCAGCAGCCAAGATTTGGGGGCGAATAATCAGCCCCAGCATTTT

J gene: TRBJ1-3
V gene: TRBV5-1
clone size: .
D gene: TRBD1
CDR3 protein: CASSAGTAGNTIYF
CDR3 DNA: TGCGCCAGCAGCGCCGGGACAGCGGGAAACACCATATATTTT

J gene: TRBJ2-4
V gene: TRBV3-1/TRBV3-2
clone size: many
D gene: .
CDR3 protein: CASSQVVRGRNIQYF
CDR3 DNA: TGTGCCAGCAGCCAAGTAGTTCGGGGGAGAAACATTCAGTACTTC

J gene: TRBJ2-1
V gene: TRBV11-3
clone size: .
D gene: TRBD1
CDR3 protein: CASSRDRAMNEQFF
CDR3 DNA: TGTGCCAGCAGTCGGGACAGGGCGATGAATGAGCAGTTCTTC

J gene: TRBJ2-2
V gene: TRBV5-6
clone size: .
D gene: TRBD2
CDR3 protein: CASSSPGTKGGELFF
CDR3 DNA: TGTGCCAGCAGCTCCCCTGGGACTAAAGGAGGGGAGCTGTTTTTT

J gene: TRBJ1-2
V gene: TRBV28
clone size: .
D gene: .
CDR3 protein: CASSTSRDYGYTF
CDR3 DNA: TGTGCCAGCAGCACCTCCCGGGACTATGGCTACACCTTC

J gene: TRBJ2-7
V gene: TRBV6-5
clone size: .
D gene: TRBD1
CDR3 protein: CASSYDRGPYEQYF
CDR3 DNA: TGTGCCAGCAGTTACGACAGGGGCCCCTACGAGCAGTACTTC

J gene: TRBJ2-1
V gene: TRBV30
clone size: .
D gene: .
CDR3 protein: CAWSGESVAGLGGYNEQFF
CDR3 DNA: TGTGCCTGGAGTGGCGAATCCGTGGCGGGTCTGGGCGGGTACAATGAGCAGTTCTTC

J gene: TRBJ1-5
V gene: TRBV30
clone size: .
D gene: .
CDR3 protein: CAWSVGQYNQPQHF
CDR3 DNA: TGTGCCTGGAGTGTAGGACAGTACAATCAGCCCCAGCATTTT

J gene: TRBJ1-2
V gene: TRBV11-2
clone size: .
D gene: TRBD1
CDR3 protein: CASSPGGQGYYGYTF
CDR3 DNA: TGTGCCAGCAGCCCGGGGGGACAGGGGTACTATGGCTACACCTTC

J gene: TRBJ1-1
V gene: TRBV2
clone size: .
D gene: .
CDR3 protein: CASSDFGLGNTEAFF
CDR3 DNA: TGTGCCAGCAGTGATTTCGGACTGGGGAACACTGAAGCTTTCTTT

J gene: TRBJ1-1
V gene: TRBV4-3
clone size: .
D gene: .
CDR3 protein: CASSQTLEGKAFF
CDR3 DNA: TGCGCCAGCAGCCAAACCCTCGAGGGAAAAGCTTTCTTT

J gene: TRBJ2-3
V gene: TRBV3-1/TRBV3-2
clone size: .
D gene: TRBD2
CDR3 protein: CASSPITGGDTDTQYF
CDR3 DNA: TGTGCCAGCAGCCCTATCACGGGAGGGGACACAGATACGCAGTATTTT

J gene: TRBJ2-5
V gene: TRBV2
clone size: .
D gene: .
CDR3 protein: CATMKQGGYQETQYF
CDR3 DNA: TGTGCCACGATGAAACAGGGGGGGTACCAAGAGACCCAGTACTTC

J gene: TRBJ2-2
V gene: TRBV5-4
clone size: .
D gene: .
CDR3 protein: CASSLVGVNTGELFF
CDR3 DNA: TGTGCCAGCAGCTTGGTGGGCGTTAACACCGGGGAGCTGTTTTTT

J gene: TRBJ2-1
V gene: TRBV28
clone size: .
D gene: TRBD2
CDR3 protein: CASSSSGGPALGNEQFF
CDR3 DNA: TGTGCCAGCAGCTCTTCGGGGGGGCCGGCTTTAGGCAATGAGCAGTTCTTC

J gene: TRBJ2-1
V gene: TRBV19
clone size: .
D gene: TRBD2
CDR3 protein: CASSTGTSGAYSYNEQFF
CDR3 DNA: TGTGCCAGTAGTACCGGGACTAGCGGGGCCTACTCCTACAATGAGCAGTTCTTC

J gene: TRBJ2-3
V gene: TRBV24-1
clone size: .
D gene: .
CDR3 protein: CATSTSGDSSTQYF
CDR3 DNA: TGTGCCACCAGCACCTCCGGCGACAGCAGTACGCAGTATTTT

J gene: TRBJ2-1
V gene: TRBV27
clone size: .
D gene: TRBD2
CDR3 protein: CASLPGGPGGGNEQFF
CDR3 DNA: TGTGCCAGCCTTCCCGGAGGGCCCGGGGGGGGCAATGAGCAGTTCTTC

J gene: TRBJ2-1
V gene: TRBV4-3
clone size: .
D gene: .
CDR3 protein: CASSQGDRGKTSGEVNEQFF
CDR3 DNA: TGCGCCAGCAGCCAAGGGGACAGGGGGAAAACTAGCGGGGAGGTCAATGAGCAGTTCTTC

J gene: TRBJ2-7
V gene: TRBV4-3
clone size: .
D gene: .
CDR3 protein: CASSQAGAASYEQYF
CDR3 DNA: TGCGCCAGCAGCCAAGCCGGAGCGGCTTCCTACGAGCAGTACTTC

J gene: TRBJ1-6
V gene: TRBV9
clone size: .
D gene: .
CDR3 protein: CASSVVGGVNSPLHF
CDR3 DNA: TGTGCCAGCAGCGTAGTGGGAGGGGTTAATTCACCCCTCCACTTT

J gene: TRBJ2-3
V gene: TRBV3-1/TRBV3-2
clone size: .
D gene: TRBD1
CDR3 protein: CASTDRGTDTQYF
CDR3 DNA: TGTGCCAGCACCGACAGGGGCACAGATACGCAGTATTTT

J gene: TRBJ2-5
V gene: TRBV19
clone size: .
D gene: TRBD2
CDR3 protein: CASSITGTSETQYF
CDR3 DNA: TGTGCCAGTAGCATAACCGGGACTAGCGAGACCCAGTACTTC